The 20 T cell receptor beta chains listed next were all sequenced from one sample in a study of blood T cell repertoires in COVID-19. Libraries were prepared by immunoSEQ multiplex PCR; TCRdb keeps only in-frame clonotypes and omits some of them. The sample shows about 230,000 clones, approximately 84% of them seen only once. The sequenced sample was peripheral blood. The receptors come from a man aged 35 to 55 with acute or convalescent COVID-19.

This clone appeared once. This rearrangement joins TRBV2 to TRBJ1-2; D possibly corresponds to TRBD1 (6 bases). The CDR3 covers 12 residues. V was cut by 7 bases and J by 4 bases, with 10 bases left in between. CDR1 SNHLY and CDR2 FYNNEI come from the germline V gene. CDR3 DNA: TGTGCCAGCACACTAGGGGGCTATGGCTACACCTTC. As protein: CASTLGGYGYTF.

The chain employs TRBV4-3 and TRBJ1-6; TRBD1 is a possible D gene (5 bases). The germline V gene encodes CDR1 LGHNA and CDR2 YSLEER. Deletions cut 0 bases from V and 4 bases from J, with 10 bases between. The CDR3 spans 16 residues. The CDR3 DNA follows: TGCGCCAGCAGCCAAGATCGCGGGGGGTATAATTCACCCCTCCACTTT. Its protein product is CASSQDRGGYNSPLHF.

This rearrangement joins TRBV9 to TRBJ2-7, with TRBD1 matching over 10 bases. The CDR3 is 15 residues long. Germline V gene sequence: CDR1 SGDLS, CDR2 YYNGEE. The trim removed 3 bases at V and 6 bases at J, leaving 9 bases unmatched. CDR3 loop: CASSGTGQGVSEQYF. CDR3 DNA sequence: TGTGCCAGCAGCGGCACAGGACAGGGGGTAAGCGAGCAGTACTTC.

V gene TRBV19 combines with J gene TRBJ1-2; D might be TRBD1 (5 bases). Trimming pared 2 bases from V and 7 bases from J, leaving 17 bases between. Germline assignment: CDR1 LNHDA and CDR2 SQIVND (reference sequence). The CDR3 contains 15 residues. The CDR3 reads CASSIKSTGPTGYTF. CDR3 nucleotide sequence: TGTGCCAGTAGTATAAAAAGTACAGGCCCAACTGGCTACACCTTC.

This clone has just one count. The V call is TRBV27, the J call TRBJ2-6; no clear D. Trimming pared 0 bases from V and 2 bases from J, leaving 23 bases between. This CDR3 has 21 amino acids. The germline V gene has CDR1 MNHEY and CDR2 SMNVEV (reference sequence). The CDR3 nucleotides read TGTGCCAGCAGTTTATCGCCAGCCTCGGGTACCTTCTATGCTGGGGCCAACGTCCTGACTTTC. Its translation: CASSLSPASGTFYAGANVLTF.

The rearrangement uses TRBV2 and TRBJ2-3; the D gene is possibly TRBD2 (6 bases). This CDR3 is 15 amino acids long. V lost 3 bases to trimming and J lost 1 base, with 11 bases between them. The germline CDR1 and CDR2 sequences are SNHLY and FYNNEI. The CDR3 region is CASSDPAGGTDTQYF. DNA for the CDR3: TGTGCCAGCAGTGATCCAGCGGGCGGCACAGATACGCAGTATTTT.

The V call is TRBV5-1, the J call TRBJ2-1; TRBD2 agrees at 7 bases. Trimming removed 4 bases from V and 2 bases from J; junction bases left unmatched: 12. The CDR3 loop spans 17 amino acids. From germline, CDR1 is SGHRS and CDR2 YFSETQ. The CDR3 is CASSPRGLAATYNEQFF. CDR3 DNA sequence: TGCGCCAGCAGCCCCCGCGGGCTAGCGGCGACCTACAATGAGCAGTTCTTC.

The gene calls are TRBV7-9 and TRBJ1-2; 9 nucleotides align to TRBD1. The length of the CDR3 is 13 residues. The V segment lost 3 bases and the J segment 5 bases; nucleotides outside the gene matches: 1. In germline, CDR1 is SEHNR, CDR2 FQNEAQ (reference sequence). DNA of the CDR3: TGTGCCAGCAGCTTGACAGGGGGATATGGCTACACCTTC. As protein: CASSLTGGYGYTF.

The chain recombines TRBV20-1 with TRBJ2-1; 12 bases agree with TRBD2. The CDR3 is made up of 15 amino acids. V shed 3 bases and J 5 bases; nucleotides not matched to a gene: 5. CDR1 DFQATT and CDR2 SNEGSKA come from the germline V gene (reference sequence). The CDR3 nucleotides are TGCAGTGCTAGTTCGCGACTAGCGGGGGACAATGAGCAGTTCTTC. This gives the protein CSASSRLAGDNEQFF.

This clone came up a few times. The V and J genes are TRBV9 and TRBJ2-1; the match to TRBD2 covers 9 bases. V lost 0 bases and J lost 5; bases outside the gene matches: 9. The CDR3 has 17 residues. Germline V gene sequence: CDR1 SGDLS, CDR2 YYNGEE. CDR3 DNA sequence: TGTGCCAGCAGCGTAGGGAATCTAGCGGGGAGTAACAATGAGCAGTTCTTC. It yields the protein CASSVGNLAGSNNEQFF.

V and J are TRBV2 and TRBJ2-5; D unclear. Germline loops: CDR1 SNHLY, CDR2 FYNNEI. The CDR3 is made up of 13 amino acids. The V gene lost 7 bases and the J gene lost 1 base, with 10 bases spanning the gap. The chain's CDR3 is CASTQEVQETQYF. DNA for the CDR3: TGTGCCAGCACCCAGGAAGTCCAAGAGACCCAGTACTTC. The full variable domain, its missing parts supplied by reference TRBV2 and TRBJ2-5, is EPEVTQTPSHQVTQMGQEVILRCVPISNHLYFYWYRQILGQKVEFLVSFYNNEISEKSEIFDDQFSVERPDGSNFTLKIRSTKLEDSAMYFCASTQEVQETQYFGPGTRLLVL.

The chain has TRBV25-1 and TRBJ2-3, with D unclear. Trimming cost V 3 bases and J 8 bases, with 3 bases left between them. The CDR3 is 10 amino acids. In germline, CDR1 is MGHDK, CDR2 SYGVNS. This chain's CDR3 is CASSDGTQYF. The CDR3 coding sequence is TGTGCCAGCAGTGACGGTACGCAGTATTTT.

V is TRBV30 and J is TRBJ1-1; 10 bases line up with TRBD1. The CDR3 consists of 13 residues. V shed 0 bases, J shed 7 bases, and the junction held 2 bases outside the gene matches. The germline gives CDR1 GTSNPN, CDR2 SVGIG (reference sequence). The CDR3: CAWSVGTGVEAFF. CDR3 DNA: TGTGCCTGGAGTGTCGGGACAGGGGTTGAAGCTTTCTTT.

V gene TRBV18 combines with J gene TRBJ2-1, with 13 bases identical to TRBD2. Trimming at V came to 3 bases and at J to 0 bases, leaving 2 bases not matched to a gene. Germline V CDR1 and CDR2: KGHSH, LQKENI. The CDR3 consists of 17 residues. CDR3 bases: TGTGCCAGCTCACCCCGACTAGCGGGGGGCTCCTACAATGAGCAGTTCTTC. Translation gives CASSPRLAGGSYNEQFF.

About this clone: At one end, the junction sequence differs from germline, possibly due to a read error. The gene calls are TRBV7-2 and TRBJ2-6; maybe TRBD1 (7 bases). The CDR3 has 15 amino acids. Germline lookup yields CDR1 SGHTA and CDR2 FQGNSA. The chain's CDR3 is CASSWTGGGDNVLTF. CDR3 coding DNA: TGTGCCAGCAGCTGGACAGGAGGAGGGGACAACGTCCTGACTTTC. Full variable domain (rest looked up from reference TRBV7-2 and TRBJ2-6): GAGVSQSPSNKVTEKGKDVELRCDPISGHTALYWYRQSLGQGLEFLIYFQGNSAPDKSGLPSDRFSAERTGGSVSTLTIQRTQQEDSAVYLCASSWTGGGDNVLTFGAGSRLTVL.

V and J are TRBV6-1 and TRBJ2-1; 11 nucleotides line up with TRBD2. V shed 0 bases, J shed 2 bases, and the junction held 6 bases outside the gene matches. Germline V gene lookup returns CDR1 MNHNS and CDR2 SASEGT. The CDR3 has 18 residues. The CDR3 nucleotides read TGTGCCAGCAGTGAAGCGCTGCTAGCGGGGGGTGCCTACAATGAGCAGTTCTTC. Encoded protein: CASSEALLAGGAYNEQFF.

The V call is TRBV6-5, the J call TRBJ1-1, with D perhaps TRBD1 (5 bases). The CDR3 runs to 13 residues. Trimming stripped 7 bases from V and 3 bases from J, with 12 bases between. Germline CDR1 MNHEY, CDR2 SVGAGI. The CDR3 loop reads CASNSGRDTEAFF. The CDR3 DNA follows: TGTGCCAGCAACTCAGGGAGGGACACTGAAGCTTTCTTT.

The rearrangement links TRBV7-3 to TRBJ1-1, with 8 nucleotides matching TRBD1. After removal of 6 bases from V and 1 base from J, the junction contained 4 bases not matched to a gene. The CDR3 length is 14 residues. CDR1 is SGHTA and CDR2 is FQGTGA in the germline V gene. This CDR3 is CASRPGQGNTEAFF. The CDR3 DNA follows: TGTGCCAGCAGGCCCGGACAGGGGAACACTGAAGCTTTCTTT.

The CDR3 reads CASSLKASNQPQHF. CDR3 DNA sequence: TGTGCCAGCAGCTTGAAAGCTAGCAATCAGCCCCAGCATTTT. This rearrangement joins TRBV5-5 to TRBJ1-5; D ambiguous. Germline CDR1 SGHKS, CDR2 YYEKEE (reference sequence). V gave up 1 base and J gave up 0 bases, with 5 bases separating them. The CDR3 loop spans 14 amino acids.

The genes are TRBV9 and TRBJ1-2; D is possibly TRBD1 (6 bases). V lost 8 bases and J lost 8, with 13 bases in between. The CDR3 contains 11 residues. Germline CDR1 SGDLS, CDR2 YYNGEE. The CDR3 here is CARRGAGGYTF. Written as DNA, the CDR3 is TGTGCCAGGCGGGGGGCGGGCGGCTACACCTTC.